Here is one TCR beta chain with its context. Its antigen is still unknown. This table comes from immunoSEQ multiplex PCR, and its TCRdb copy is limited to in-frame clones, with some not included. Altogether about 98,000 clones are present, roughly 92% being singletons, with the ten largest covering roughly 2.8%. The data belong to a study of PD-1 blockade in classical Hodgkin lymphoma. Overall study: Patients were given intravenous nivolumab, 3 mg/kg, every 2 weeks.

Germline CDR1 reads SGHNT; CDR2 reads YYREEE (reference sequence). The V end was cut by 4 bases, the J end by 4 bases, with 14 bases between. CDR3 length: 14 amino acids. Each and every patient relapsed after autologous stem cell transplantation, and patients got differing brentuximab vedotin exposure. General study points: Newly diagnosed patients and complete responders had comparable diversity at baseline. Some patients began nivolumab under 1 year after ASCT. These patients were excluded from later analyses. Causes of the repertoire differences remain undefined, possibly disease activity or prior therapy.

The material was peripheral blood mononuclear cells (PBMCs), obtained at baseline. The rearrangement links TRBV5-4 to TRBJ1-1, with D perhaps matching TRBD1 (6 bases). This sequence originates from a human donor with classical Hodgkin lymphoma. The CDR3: CASSREWGPTEAFF. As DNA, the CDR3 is TGTGCCAGCAGCCGGGAGTGGGGGCCCACTGAAGCTTTCTTT.